These 2 T cell receptor beta chains share one sample of origin, sequenced in a study of cytomegalovirus exposure and HLA in healthy donors (dated by TCRdb to about 2017). The library was built by means of the immunoSEQ multiplex PCR assay. The multiplex PCR relied on a mix of 60 forward primers for TCR Vbeta segments and 13 reverse primers for TCR Jbeta segments. Imported from immuneACCESS, the table was reduced by TCRdb to in-frame sequences with V and J called. These copies leave out some clones; in studies compared against another copy, an unresolved V gene accounts for under half, and the cause of the remainder is not known. Counted in this sample were roughly 150,000 clones; around 75% of them appeared once. The ten largest clonotypes hold 1.5% to 2% of the sample. Sequencing used PBMCs. The origin of the receptors is a woman aged 18-29 years in good health and CMV-seronegative.

In its sample, this clone was seen once. The rearrangement uses TRBV7-2 and TRBJ2-3; 10 bases match TRBD2. In germline, CDR1 is SGHTA, CDR2 FQGNSA. V was pared by 5 bases and J by 5 bases, with 7 bases of the junction left unmatched. This CDR3 comprises 15 residues. In DNA form, the CDR3 reads TGTGCCAGCAGCAAGCGGGGGGGCGGGGGAGATACGCAGTATTTT. This translates into CASSKRGGGGDTQYF.

V and J are TRBV2 and TRBJ1-5; possible D gene TRBD1, 5 bases. The CDR3 spans 14 residues. V dropped 5 bases and J dropped 3 bases, with 11 bases sitting between them. The germline gives CDR1 SNHLY, CDR2 FYNNEI. Written as DNA, the CDR3 is TGTGCCAGCAGTCCGAGACAGAACAATCAGCCCCAGCATTTT. It yields the protein CASSPRQNNQPQHF.